What follows are 21 T cell receptor beta chains derived from one specimen sequenced in a study of human T cells and chemical hapten exposure. Regarding time point: pre-sensitization, week 0. Treatment given: therapeutic diphenylcyclopropenone sensitization with weekly scalp DPC. TCRdb passed the RACE reads through MiXCR, listing each CDR3 protein once. The top ten hold 2.5% to 3.5% of the sample, which has 150,000 to 200,000 distinct CDR3 sequences, under 35% seen once. This sample comprised whole blood, obtained in connection with sensitization to the hapten diphenylcyclopropenone (DPC). The receptors here all came from a woman under 40 with alopecia areata. Some clones in this sample may be carry-over from other donors' samples.

CDR3 in DNA: TGTGCCAGTAGCCCTCCCAGGGGGCACACCGGGGAGCTGTTTTTT. Translating gives CASSPPRGHTGELFF. V is TRBV19 and J is TRBJ2-2, with 8 bases that match TRBD1. CDR3 size: 15 residues. The germline V gene has CDR1 LNHDA and CDR2 SQIVND (reference sequence). V dropped 6 bases and J dropped 3; count of bases not matched to a gene: 6.

By proportion, this clonotype is medium-sized. The gene calls are TRBV7-2 and TRBJ2-1; D remains unclear. With 3 bases removed from V and 7 bases from J, the gap between germline ends came to 10 bases. The CDR3 runs 13 residues. Germline CDR1 is SGHTA and CDR2 is FQGNSA. This CDR3 is CASSLGLSNEQFF. The CDR3 region has the DNA TGTGCCAGCAGCTTGGGCTTATCTAATGAGCAGTTCTTC.

This clonotype has only a few counts. This chain uses TRBV28 with TRBJ1-2, with D maybe TRBD1 (5 bases). Deletions cut 2 bases from V and 4 bases from J, with 8 bases between. This CDR3 is built from 13 residues. Per the germline V gene, CDR1 is MDHEN and CDR2 is SYDVKM. The CDR3 DNA reads as TGTGCCAGCAGTTTAACAGGCCCCTATGGCTACACCTTC. Translation: CASSLTGPYGYTF.

The chain employs TRBV7-2 and TRBJ2-2; D is unresolved. The V end lost 2 bases, the J end lost 8 bases, and 6 bases lay between the germline ends. Germline V gives CDR1 SGHTA, CDR2 FQGNSA. The CDR3 spans 12 residues. CDR3 nucleotides: TGTGCCAGCAGCTTAATTGGGGGGGAGCTGTTTTTT. Translated: CASSLIGGELFF.

This clonotype turned up a few times. The chain carries TRBV4-3 and TRBJ1-3; D call uncertain. CDR1 and CDR2 from the germline V gene are LGHNA and YSLEER. CDR3 length equals 13 residues. V lost 3 bases and J lost 4, with 7 bases in between. CDR3 residues: CASSQSPGNTIYF. CDR3 bases: TGCGCCAGCAGCCAGTCCCCAGGAAACACCATATATTTT.

The gene calls are TRBV29-1 and TRBJ2-2, with TRBD2 matching 7 bases. CDR3 length equals 15 residues. Germline CDR1 SQVTM, CDR2 ANQGSEA. The J segment lost 3 bases and the V segment lost 7 bases, leaving 11 bases of the junction unmatched. The CDR3 is CSARMGGGDTGELFF. In nucleotides, the CDR3 is TGCAGCGCTCGAATGGGGGGGGGTGACACCGGGGAGCTGTTTTTT.

The chain has TRBV5-1 and TRBJ1-6; D is possibly TRBD1 (6 bases). Germline V CDR1 and CDR2: SGHRS, YFSETQ. V gave up 2 bases and J gave up 8 bases, with 20 bases separating them. This CDR3 has 17 residues. The CDR3 DNA reads TGCGCCAGCAGCTTAAGTGGGTTCGACAGGATGGATTCACCCCTCCACTTT. It specifies CASSLSGFDRMDSPLHF. Based on the CDR3 plus reference TRBV5-1 and TRBJ1-6, the full variable domain is KAGVTQTPRYLIKTRGQQVTLSCSPISGHRSVSWYQQTPGQGLQFLFEYFSETQRNKGNFPGRFSGRQFSNSRSEMNVSTLELGDSALYLCASSLSGFDRMDSPLHFGNGTRLTVT.

This chain joins TRBV28 and TRBJ2-2, with 9 nucleotides matching TRBD1. The ends lost 4 bases at V and 9 bases at J; junction bases unmatched: 15. Germline V CDR1 and CDR2: MDHEN, SYDVKM. This CDR3 has 17 amino acids. The CDR3: CASSSYRGPSTSRELFF. For the CDR3, the DNA is TGTGCCAGCAGTTCCTACAGGGGGCCCAGCACGAGCCGGGAGCTGTTTTTT.

The chain links TRBV6-2 or TRBV6-3 to TRBJ2-2, with TRBD1 identical over 10 bases. CDR3 size: 15 residues. CDR1 MNHEY and CDR2 SVGEGT come from the germline V gene. J was trimmed by 3 bases and V by 6 bases; bases with no gene match: 4. This CDR3 reads CASRKGQGYTGELFF. The CDR3 DNA sequence: TGTGCCAGCAGGAAGGGACAGGGGTACACCGGGGAGCTGTTTTTT.

The rearrangement joins TRBV29-1 to TRBJ2-1; D unclear. In germline, CDR1 is SQVTM, CDR2 ANQGSEA. V was cut by 7 bases and J by 6 bases, with 16 bases left in between. The length of the CDR3 is 13 residues. DNA for the CDR3: TGCAGCGCCGTGAGCAATTCCCTCAATGAGCAGTTCTTC. Translation gives CSAVSNSLNEQFF.

This chain links TRBV28 with TRBJ1-3; D is perhaps TRBD1 (5 bases). Looked up from germline, CDR1 is MDHEN and CDR2 is SYDVKM. The CDR3 runs to 16 residues. Trimming removed 7 bases from V and 0 bases from J, with 16 bases in between. The CDR3 spells CASIGAQGPSGNTIYF. The CDR3 bases are TGTGCCAGCATAGGGGCGCAGGGACCCTCTGGAAACACCATATATTTT.

This clonotype was observed a few times. The rearrangement joins TRBV15 to TRBJ2-1; the D is unclear. The V gene's germline CDR1 is LNHNV and CDR2 YYDKDF (reference sequence). The CDR3 is made up of 11 amino acids. V shed 4 bases and J shed 4 bases, with 2 bases lying between them. CDR3 bases: TGTGCCACCAGCAAATACAATGAGCAGTTCTTC. Protein: CATSKYNEQFF.

The rearrangement uses TRBV7-7 and TRBJ2-1, with 8 bases matching TRBD2. Trimming cost V 4 bases and J 7 bases; bases outside gene matches: 12. Germline CDR1 and CDR2: SSHAT and FNYEAQ (reference sequence). This CDR3 has 16 residues. DNA of the CDR3: TGTGCCAGCAGCTCGACCGGGACTAGATTTCTTAATGAGCAGTTCTTC. As protein: CASSSTGTRFLNEQFF.

This clonotype showed up just a few times. The rearrangement joins TRBV7-6 to TRBJ2-3, with 7 bases matching TRBD1. Unmatched junction bases numbered 5, after V lost 3 bases and J lost 2 bases. Germline V gene lookup returns CDR1 SGHVS and CDR2 FNYEAQ. The CDR3 sequence is 15 residues long. Here the CDR3 reads CASSFTGVNTDTQYF. CDR3 bases: TGTGCCAGCAGCTTTACAGGGGTTAACACAGATACGCAGTATTTT.

V gene TRBV29-1 combines with J gene TRBJ2-7; perhaps TRBD1 as D (6 bases). Germline V gene sequence: CDR1 SQVTM, CDR2 ANQGSEA. CDR3 length: 13 amino acids. Trimming removed 6 bases at V and 3 bases at J, with 15 bases between. The CDR3 protein is CSVRGRTVYEQYF. The CDR3 coding sequence is TGCAGCGTCCGGGGACGGACAGTCTACGAGCAGTACTTC.

This chain links TRBV20-1 with TRBJ2-3; D remains unclear. The V end was cut by 1 base, the J end by 8 bases, with 4 bases between. This CDR3 contains 10 residues. Germline V CDR1 and CDR2: DFQATT, SNEGSKA (reference sequence). CDR3 sequence: CSARAGTQYF. DNA of the CDR3: TGCAGTGCTAGAGCGGGTACGCAGTATTTT.

This clonotype occurred a few times. The CDR3 reads CASSQPSGTGETEQFF. In nucleotides, the CDR3 is TGTGCCAGCAGCCAACCCTCCGGGACAGGGGAAACTGAGCAGTTCTTC. The chain uses TRBV4-2 and TRBJ2-1, with 10 nucleotides matching TRBD1. The CDR3 runs to 16 residues. Looked up from germline, CDR1 is LGHNA and CDR2 is YNFKEQ. Trimming removed 2 bases from V and 9 bases from J; junction bases left unmatched: 10.

This clonotype has only a few counts. The chain links TRBV5-1 to TRBJ1-2, with TRBD1 as a possible D gene (5 bases). In germline, CDR1 is SGHRS, CDR2 YFSETQ. The CDR3 length is 14 residues. V lost 2 bases to trimming and J lost 0 bases, with 8 bases between them. CDR3 coding DNA: TGCGCCAGCAGCTTAGACAGCACTAACTATGGCTACACCTTC. Encoded protein: CASSLDSTNYGYTF.

The DNA of the CDR3 is TGCAGTGCTTTGACTCCTAGGGCAGGGGATGAGCAGTTCTTC. Translation gives CSALTPRAGDEQFF. This chain uses TRBV20-1 with TRBJ2-1; possibly TRBD1 for D (6 bases). Trimming cost V 5 bases and J 8 bases, with 19 bases left between them. The CDR3 runs 14 residues. CDR1 is DFQATT and CDR2 is SNEGSKA in the germline V gene (reference sequence).

This clonotype came up a few times. The chain recombines TRBV30 with TRBJ2-7; D is possibly TRBD2 (6 bases). The V end lost 0 bases, the J end lost 0 bases, and 9 bases lay between the germline ends. The CDR3 is 14 residues long. The germline V gene encodes CDR1 GTSNPN and CDR2 SVGIG (reference sequence). As DNA, the CDR3 is TGTGCCTGGAGTGTACGGGGGAGCTCCTACGAGCAGTACTTC. This encodes CAWSVRGSSYEQYF.

The rearrangement joins TRBV25-1 to TRBJ2-1; tentative D call: TRBD1 (6 bases). V was pared by 10 bases and J by 7 bases, with 17 bases between. The CDR3 has 13 residues. The germline V gene has CDR1 MGHDK and CDR2 SYGVNS. The CDR3 here is CATSTGRGNEQFF. The CDR3, as DNA: TGTGCCACTTCGACAGGCCGAGGGAATGAGCAGTTCTTC. Based on the CDR3 plus reference TRBV25-1 and TRBJ2-1, the full variable domain is EADIYQTPRYLVIGTGKKITLECSQTMGHDKMYWYQQDPGMELHLIHYSYGVNSTEKGDLSSESTVSRIRTEHFPLTLESARPSHTSQYLCATSTGRGNEQFFGPGTRLTVL.